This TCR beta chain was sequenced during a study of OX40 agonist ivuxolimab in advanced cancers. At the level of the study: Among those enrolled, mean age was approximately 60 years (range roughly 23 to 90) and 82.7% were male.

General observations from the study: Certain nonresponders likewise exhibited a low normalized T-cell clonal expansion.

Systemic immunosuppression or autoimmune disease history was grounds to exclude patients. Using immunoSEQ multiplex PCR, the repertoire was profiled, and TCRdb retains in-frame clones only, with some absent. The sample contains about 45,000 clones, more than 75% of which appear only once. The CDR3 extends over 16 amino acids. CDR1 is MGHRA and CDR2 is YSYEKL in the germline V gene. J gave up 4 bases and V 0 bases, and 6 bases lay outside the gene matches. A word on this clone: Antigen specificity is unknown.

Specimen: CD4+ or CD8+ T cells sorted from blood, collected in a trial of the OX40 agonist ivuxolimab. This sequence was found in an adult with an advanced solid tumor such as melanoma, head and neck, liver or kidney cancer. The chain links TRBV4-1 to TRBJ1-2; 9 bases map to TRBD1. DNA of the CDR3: TGCGCCAGCAGCCAAGATCGGGACAGGGCTCCCTATGGCTACACCTTC. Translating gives CASSQDRDRAPYGYTF.